The 28 T cell receptor beta chains below were found in one sample sequenced in a study of T-cell memory formation after mild COVID-19. Via MiXCR, TCRdb re-called the 5' RACE reads, giving one row per CDR3 protein. The sample has 550,000 to 600,000 distinct CDR3 sequences, less than 25% seen once. Sequencing was performed on PBMCs or a T cell subset sorted from them (not recorded which). These receptors all stem from an adult woman who had mild COVID-19 (a few samples of this study predate the infection). Cell type and time point are not known.

The J gene is TRBJ2-3, the V gene TRBV20-1; TRBD2 aligns across 14 bases. CDR1 DFQATT and CDR2 SNEGSKA come from the germline V gene (reference sequence). The CDR3 extends over 16 amino acids. J was trimmed by 4 bases and V by 5 bases; bases with no gene match: 8. CDR3 nucleotides: TGCAGTGCTCTACTTGGGACTAGCGGGAGTTCAGATACGCAGTATTTT. Protein sequence: CSALLGTSGSSDTQYF.

This clonotype showed up just a few times. The V call is TRBV12-3 or TRBV12-4, the J call TRBJ1-2; 7 bases agree with TRBD1. V gave up 6 bases and J gave up 0 bases; unmatched junction bases: 4. This CDR3 is 14 amino acids long. In DNA, the CDR3 is TGTGCCAGCAGCTCGACAGGGACTAACTATGGCTACACCTTC. It encodes CASSSTGTNYGYTF.

This sequence joins TRBV12-3 or TRBV12-4 and TRBJ2-5, with 10 bases that match TRBD2. The trim removed 2 bases at V and 7 bases at J, leaving 16 bases unmatched. CDR3 length: 18 amino acids. CDR3 region: CASSLSSGGILSPGTQYF. CDR3 nucleotide sequence: TGTGCCAGCAGTTTAAGTAGCGGGGGGATATTATCCCCAGGGACCCAGTACTTC.

This clonotype was seen repeatedly, ten times or more. The chain links TRBV18 to TRBJ1-1; possibly TRBD1 for D (5 bases). The germline V gene has CDR1 KGHSH and CDR2 LQKENI. V was shortened by 3 bases and J by 0 bases, with 8 bases between the two germline ends. The CDR3 runs 14 residues. DNA of the CDR3: TGTGCCAGCTCACCGACAGTCATGAACACTGAAGCTTTCTTT. It specifies CASSPTVMNTEAFF. Full variable domain (remainder filled in from reference TRBV18 and TRBJ1-1): NAGVMQNPRHLVRRRGQEARLRCSPMKGHSHVYWYRQLPEEGLKFMVYLQKENIIDESGMPKERFSAEFPKEGPSILRIQQVVRGDSAAYFCASSPTVMNTEAFFGQGTRLTVV.

This clonotype has only a few counts. The J gene is TRBJ2-2, the V gene TRBV12-3 or TRBV12-4; the D call may be TRBD1 or TRBD2 (6 bases each). Deletions cut 5 bases from V and 1 base from J, with 11 bases between. The CDR3 has 15 residues. In DNA, the CDR3 is TGTGCCAGCAGTCCGGGGGCGGTGAACACCGGGGAGCTGTTTTTT. Translation gives CASSPGAVNTGELFF.

The chain links TRBV7-2 to TRBJ2-7; maybe TRBD1 (5 bases). The CDR3 contains 14 residues. CDR1 SGHTA and CDR2 FQGNSA come from the germline V gene. The V end lost 5 bases, the J end lost 9 bases, and 20 bases lay between the germline ends. The CDR3 nucleotides are TGTGCCAGCAGCGCCCTCATCCAGGGTGGGGTGCAGTACTTC. Translating it yields CASSALIQGGVQYF.

The V gene is TRBV20-1, the J gene TRBJ2-1; D unclear. Germline CDR1 is DFQATT and CDR2 is SNEGSKA (reference sequence). V was pared by 3 bases and J by 3 bases, with 15 bases between. The CDR3 has 15 residues. The CDR3 sequence is CSASSDLVLYNEQFF. The CDR3 DNA reads TGCAGTGCTAGCTCCGACCTAGTTCTCTACAATGAGCAGTTCTTC.

The CDR3 sequence is CASSQVAQGSYEQYF. The CDR3 region has the DNA TGTGCCAGCAGCCAAGTAGCCCAGGGTTCCTACGAGCAGTACTTC. The V and J genes are TRBV14 and TRBJ2-7; weak D call: TRBD1 (5 bases). The germline V gene encodes CDR1 SGHDN and CDR2 FVKESK. CDR3 length: 15 residues. V was trimmed by 1 base and J by 1 base, leaving 11 bases between them.

This clonotype was observed many times. This chain connects TRBV7-2 to TRBJ2-5; perhaps TRBD1 as D (6 bases). The CDR3 extends over 14 amino acids. Germline V lookup: CDR1 SGHTA, CDR2 FQGNSA. Between the trimmed V and J ends, which lost 4 bases and 6 bases, there was a span of 15 bases. The CDR3 protein is CASSSTGSQQTQYF. DNA for the CDR3: TGTGCCAGCAGCTCAACAGGGTCGCAACAGACCCAGTACTTC.

V usage is TRBV20-1 and J usage is TRBJ2-1; TRBD1 might be the D (6 bases). V was shortened by 4 bases and J by 4 bases, with 14 bases between the two germline ends. CDR3 length: 14 amino acids. The germline V gene encodes CDR1 DFQATT and CDR2 SNEGSKA (reference sequence). The CDR3 protein is CSAKPGHLYNEQFF. As DNA, the CDR3 is TGCAGTGCTAAACCGGGACACCTATACAATGAGCAGTTCTTC.

This clonotype was detected a few times. This chain joins TRBV6-6 and TRBJ2-1; 9 positions agree with TRBD2. V lost 2 bases and J lost 4; bases outside the gene matches: 12. Per the germline V gene, CDR1 is MNHNY and CDR2 is SVGAGI (reference sequence). The length of the CDR3 is 18 residues. The CDR3 bases are TGTGCCAGCAGTTACCCCCAAAGCTCGCGGGAGGGGTACAATGAGCAGTTCTTC. Amino acids: CASSYPQSSREGYNEQFF.

This clonotype was detected only a few times. The chain joins TRBV12-3 or TRBV12-4 to TRBJ2-7; D may match TRBD1 or TRBD2 (5 bases each). The CDR3 has 13 amino acids. Trimming shortened V by 7 bases and J by 6 bases, and 16 bases separated the two germline ends. The CDR3: CASTPSGRGEQYF. The CDR3 nucleotides read TGTGCCAGCACCCCAAGCGGTAGGGGCGAGCAGTACTTC.

This clonotype was detected many times. The chain carries TRBV29-1 and TRBJ2-7; 7 bases agree with TRBD2. CDR3 length: 17 residues. The junction had 19 bases not matched to a gene; V was cut back by 6 bases and J by 2 bases. CDR1 is SQVTM and CDR2 is ANQGSEA in the germline V gene. The CDR3 here is CSVRGLLLKTETYEQYF. CDR3 DNA: TGCAGCGTGAGGGGACTACTCTTGAAAACCGAAACCTACGAGCAGTACTTC.

This rearrangement joins TRBV9 to TRBJ2-2; D may correspond to TRBD1 or TRBD2 (6 bases each). This CDR3 has 17 residues. CDR1 SGDLS and CDR2 YYNGEE come from the germline V gene. Trimming shortened V by 3 bases and J by 1 base, and 16 bases separated the two germline ends. The CDR3 here is CASSGGAERQNTGELFF. CDR3 nucleotide sequence: TGTGCCAGCAGCGGGGGGGCCGAGCGGCAGAACACCGGGGAGCTGTTTTTT.

There are a few counts of this clonotype. The chain links TRBV27 to TRBJ2-7; no reliable D call. V was shortened by 2 bases and J by 9 bases, with 11 bases between the two germline ends. Germline V gene sequence: CDR1 MNHEY, CDR2 SMNVEV (reference sequence). The CDR3 contains 12 residues. CDR3: CASSLASFRQYF. CDR3 DNA: TGTGCCAGCAGTTTAGCGAGTTTCCGGCAGTACTTC.

The chain combines TRBV5-1 with TRBJ2-2; 11 bases align to TRBD2. The V segment lost 7 bases and the J segment 7 bases; nucleotides outside the gene matches: 18. This CDR3 has 18 residues. CDR1 and CDR2 from the germline V gene are SGHRS and YFSETQ. Written as DNA, the CDR3 is TGCGCCAGCGGAGCTAGGGCCCAAACTAGCGGGAGTAACGGGGAGCTGTTTTTT. Its translation is CASGARAQTSGSNGELFF.

V is TRBV18 and J is TRBJ2-7, with D hard to call. V lost 4 bases to trimming and J lost 0 bases, with 13 bases between them. Germline V gene lookup returns CDR1 KGHSH and CDR2 LQKENI. The CDR3 loop spans 15 amino acids. CDR3 loop: CASSLTDVSSYEQYF. The CDR3 DNA follows: TGTGCCAGCTCACTGACGGATGTAAGCTCCTACGAGCAGTACTTC. Supplemented by reference TRBV18 and TRBJ2-7, the full variable domain reads NAGVMQNPRHLVRRRGQEARLRCSPMKGHSHVYWYRQLPEEGLKFMVYLQKENIIDESGMPKERFSAEFPKEGPSILRIQQVVRGDSAAYFCASSLTDVSSYEQYFGPGTRLTVT.

This clonotype was seen a few times. The chain is built from TRBV18 and TRBJ1-5, with a weak D call TRBD1 (5 bases). Germline V CDR1 and CDR2: KGHSH, LQKENI. The germline V and J ends were trimmed by 1 base and 5 bases, with 9 bases remaining between them. This CDR3 has 14 amino acids. CDR3 DNA: TGTGCCAGCTCACCACTAGGGGCGGATCAGCCCCAGCATTTT. This codes for CASSPLGADQPQHF.

This clonotype was observed a handful of times. J is TRBJ2-5 and V is TRBV7-9, with TRBD2 matching 7 bases. Trimming removed 10 bases from V and 4 bases from J; junction bases left unmatched: 6. The CDR3 runs to 12 residues. The germline V gene encodes CDR1 SEHNR and CDR2 FQNEAQ (reference sequence). This chain's CDR3 is CATAGVGETQYF. The CDR3 DNA is TGTGCCACCGCGGGGGTGGGAGAGACCCAGTACTTC.

J is TRBJ2-5 and V is TRBV25-1; D may be TRBD1 (7 bases). This CDR3 region has 13 residues. Trimming pared 6 bases from V and 10 bases from J, leaving 18 bases between. Germline V CDR1 and CDR2: MGHDK, SYGVNS. The CDR3 DNA follows: TGTGCCAGCAGGGGGGGACAGCGAGGTGGCCAGTACTTC. Encoded protein: CASRGGQRGGQYF. Drawing the rest from reference TRBV25-1 and TRBJ2-5, the complete variable domain is EADIYQTPRYLVIGTGKKITLECSQTMGHDKMYWYQQDPGMELHLIHYSYGVNSTEKGDLSSESTVSRIRTEHFPLTLESARPSHTSQYLCASRGGQRGGQYFGPGTRLLVL.

The chain employs TRBV25-1 and TRBJ2-3; weak D call: TRBD2 (6 bases). The CDR3 sequence is 17 residues long. Germline CDR1 and CDR2: MGHDK and SYGVNS. Trimming cost V 2 bases and J 2 bases, with 17 bases left between them. CDR3 residues: CASSEGGLGPTTDTQYF. CDR3 DNA sequence: TGTGCCAGCAGTGAAGGGGGACTGGGGCCCACCACAGATACGCAGTATTTT.

The V and J genes are TRBV7-9 and TRBJ2-7; perhaps TRBD2 as D (5 bases). Germline V CDR1 and CDR2: SEHNR, FQNEAQ (reference sequence). The CDR3 is made up of 14 amino acids. With 3 bases removed from V and 3 bases from J, the gap between germline ends came to 12 bases. CDR3 DNA: TGTGCCAGCAGCTTGGTACGGGGAATCTACGAGCAGTACTTC. Translated: CASSLVRGIYEQYF.

The V gene is TRBV7-9, the J gene TRBJ1-4; tentative D call: TRBD1 (6 bases). The CDR3 is 15 residues long. V was clipped by 3 bases and J by 7 bases, with 15 bases between them. Germline loops: CDR1 SEHNR, CDR2 FQNEAQ (reference sequence). The DNA of the CDR3 is TGTGCCAGCAGCTTTCTCAGGGGATTGGGTGAAAAACTGTTTTTT. Protein: CASSFLRGLGEKLFF.

The gene calls are TRBV20-1 and TRBJ2-3; D uncertain. Per germline, CDR1 DFQATT and CDR2 SNEGSKA (reference sequence). V gave up 0 bases and J gave up 0 bases, with 16 bases separating them. The CDR3 sequence is 17 residues long. The CDR3 nucleotides read TGCAGTGCTAGAGACTTTCGAGGTTATGGGAGCACAGATACGCAGTATTTT. This gives the protein CSARDFRGYGSTDTQYF.

This clonotype was counted between two and nine times. This rearrangement joins TRBV5-1 to TRBJ2-7, with 10 positions matching TRBD1. V trimming: 0 bases; J trimming: 2 bases; junction bases outside the gene matches: 5. This CDR3 is 16 amino acids long. The germline gives CDR1 SGHRS, CDR2 YFSETQ. The CDR3 loop is CASSLGAGTGAYEQYF. Here the CDR3 DNA reads TGCGCCAGCAGCTTGGGCGCCGGGACAGGGGCCTACGAGCAGTACTTC.

This clonotype was detected a few times. V usage is TRBV19 and J usage is TRBJ1-5; 10 nucleotides align to TRBD1. CDR1 LNHDA and CDR2 SQIVND come from the germline V gene (reference sequence). This CDR3 is built from 15 residues. J gave up 4 bases and V 4 bases, and 4 bases lay outside the gene matches. The CDR3: CASSTDRGQNQPQHF. CDR3 coding DNA: TGTGCCAGTAGTACCGACAGGGGGCAAAATCAGCCCCAGCATTTT.

The chain has TRBV19 and TRBJ2-7; 8 positions match TRBD1. Germline CDR1 and CDR2: LNHDA and SQIVND (reference sequence). V lost 7 bases and J lost 3; bases outside the gene matches: 11. This CDR3 has 15 residues. CDR3 residues: CASKKSGTGNYEQYF. DNA of the CDR3: TGTGCCAGTAAAAAATCCGGGACAGGAAACTACGAGCAGTACTTC.

The table lists this clonotype with many counts. This chain uses TRBV5-1 with TRBJ1-5, with 8 bases matching TRBD1. This CDR3 spans 15 amino acids. CDR1 is SGHRS, CDR2 YFSETQ, per germline. With 0 bases clipped from V and 4 bases from J, the junction kept 3 bases outside the gene matches. The CDR3 DNA is TGCGCCAGCAGCTTGGACACAGGGGGGAATCAGCCCCAGCATTTT. Encoded protein: CASSLDTGGNQPQHF.